The rows below give T cell receptor beta chains drawn from one sample of a study of T cells in Graves' hyperthyroidism and ophthalmopathy. TCRdb recomputed calls from the multiplex PCR reads with MiXCR, one row per CDR3 protein. The data hold under 700,000 distinct CDR3 sequences, with 46% observed a single time. The sample taken for sequencing was peripheral blood or thyroid tissue (not recorded which). Receptor source: a woman younger than 35 with Graves' hyperthyroidism. Both conserved end residues are part of each CDR3. The D gene is left open where the match is weak. Clone size is given for some rows only: seen once, a few or many times, or a class if the clone is expanded.

D gene	V gene	clone size	CDR3 protein
TRBD2	TRBV2	-	CAIILTRTSGNTGELFF
-	TRBV24-1	-	CATSDPSGAQYF
TRBD1	TRBV10-2	-	CASSVSGTGLHEQYF
TRBD1	TRBV2	-	CASSVGDREGGYTF
TRBD1	TRBV12-3/TRBV12-4	few	CASSLEDRGQETQYF
-	TRBV6-6	-	CASSYGPRMETQYF
TRBD1	TRBV25-1	many	CASERWGQGDTEAFF
TRBD2	TRBV29-1	-	CSVERESRYNEQFF
TRBD1	TRBV7-9	few	CASSTGQGDVSDEKLFF
-	TRBV24-1	-	CATSRRTPSNQPQHF
TRBD2	TRBV20-1	-	CSARDYGLAYHQETQYF
TRBD1	TRBV10-3	-	CAIRDLTGRASPLHF
TRBD2	TRBV11-3	-	CASSPALAGVVYEQYF
TRBD2	TRBV20-1	few	CSAREATSDTDTQYF
-	TRBV7-8	-	CARGIGNTIYF
-	TRBV29-1	many	CSVTPQEETQYF
-	TRBV25-1	-	CAGASGYTF
-	TRBV7-7	-	CASSALGDTGELFF
-	TRBV25-1	-	CARVNRRNYGYTF
TRBD1	TRBV25-1	-	CASSARDRVESYTF
TRBD2	TRBV19	few	CASSIGLAGNYEQYF
-	TRBV7-2	-	CASSTIRGGDVNVYTQYF